Shown below are 28 T cell receptor beta chains from a single sample sequenced in a study of blood T cell repertoires in COVID-19. TCRdb keeps only in-frame clones here, not all; method: immunoSEQ multiplex PCR. The sample consists of 250,000 to 350,000 clones, about 89% of them appearing once. Sequencing was done on a sample of peripheral blood. The source is a man younger than 40 with acute or convalescent COVID-19.

The chain recombines TRBV20-1 with TRBJ1-2, with D unclear. The V gene lost 3 bases and the J gene lost 0 bases, with 8 bases spanning the gap. Germline CDR1 DFQATT, CDR2 SNEGSKA (reference sequence). The CDR3 is 13 amino acids. CDR3 nucleotides: TGCAGTGCTAGTGGCCTAGCTAACTATGGCTACACCTTC. This codes for CSASGLANYGYTF.

The chain recombines TRBV7-6 with TRBJ1-3; 8 nucleotides match TRBD1. This CDR3 spans 15 amino acids. V gave up 2 bases and J gave up 7 bases; unmatched junction bases: 7. Germline V lookup: CDR1 SGHVS, CDR2 FNYEAQ. The CDR3 sequence: CASSLWGTGVNTIYF. The CDR3 nucleotides are TGTGCCAGCAGCTTATGGGGGACAGGAGTGAACACCATATATTTT.

This chain connects TRBV19 to TRBJ1-3, with D perhaps matching TRBD1 (6 bases). Germline V gives CDR1 LNHDA, CDR2 SQIVND (reference sequence). The CDR3 sequence is 17 residues long. V was clipped by 4 bases and J by 0 bases, with 16 bases between them. This CDR3 reads CASSTLQGTYSGNTIYF. In DNA, the CDR3 is TGTGCCAGTAGTACCTTACAGGGAACCTACTCTGGAAACACCATATATTTT.

The chain has TRBV5-1 and TRBJ1-1, with a weak D call TRBD1 (5 bases). CDR1 SGHRS and CDR2 YFSETQ come from the germline V gene. The ends were cut back, 0 bases at V and 5 bases at J, with 11 bases in the middle. This CDR3 contains 14 residues. In nucleotides, the CDR3 is TGCGCCAGCAGCTTGGAGGGCAGGGCGACTGAAGCTTTCTTT. Translating it yields CASSLEGRATEAFF. Full variable domain (missing parts from reference TRBV5-1 and TRBJ1-1): KAGVTQTPRYLIKTRGQQVTLSCSPISGHRSVSWYQQTPGQGLQFLFEYFSETQRNKGNFPGRFSGRQFSNSRSEMNVSTLELGDSALYLCASSLEGRATEAFFGQGTRLTVV.

The chain links TRBV28 to TRBJ2-6, with TRBD2 identical over 8 bases. Germline CDR1 and CDR2: MDHEN and SYDVKM. This CDR3 contains 23 residues. Trimming removed 7 bases from V and 0 bases from J; junction bases left unmatched: 26. The CDR3 here is CASTHPPAAGGRILSSGANVLTF. DNA of the CDR3: TGTGCCAGCACCCACCCCCCCGCCGCGGGGGGACGAATCTTAAGCTCTGGGGCCAACGTCCTGACTTTC.

The chain carries TRBV6-5 and TRBJ1-2; 8 bases match TRBD1. V dropped 7 bases and J dropped 6; count of bases not matched to a gene: 13. Germline V lookup: CDR1 MNHEY, CDR2 SVGAGI. CDR3 length: 15 residues. Here the CDR3 reads CASNKRRTGGDGYTF. Written as DNA, the CDR3 is TGTGCCAGCAACAAAAGAAGAACAGGGGGAGATGGCTACACCTTC.

This rearrangement joins TRBV5-4 to TRBJ1-1, with 8 bases matching TRBD1. V was clipped by 3 bases and J by 4 bases; unmatched bases: 5. Germline values: CDR1 SGHNT, CDR2 YYREEE (reference sequence). This CDR3 has 14 amino acids. CDR3 region: CASSSGQGGTEAFF. The DNA for the CDR3 is TGTGCCAGCAGCTCAGGACAGGGAGGCACTGAAGCTTTCTTT.

The chain is built from TRBV28 and TRBJ1-2, with a weak D call TRBD1 (5 bases). Germline-derived CDR1 and CDR2 are MDHEN and SYDVKM. V was shortened by 2 bases and J by 2 bases, with 12 bases between the two germline ends. CDR3 length equals 15 residues. In DNA, the CDR3 is TGTGCCAGCAGTTTAGCTGGAGGGGCGAACTATGGCTACACCTTC. Amino acid sequence: CASSLAGGANYGYTF.

This rearrangement joins TRBV5-8 to TRBJ2-7; the D is unclear. This CDR3 is built from 11 residues. V was shortened by 4 bases and J by 3 bases, with 5 bases between the two germline ends. Germline lookup yields CDR1 SGHTS and CDR2 YDEGEE. The DNA for the CDR3 is TGTGCCAGCAGCCCTATCTACGAGCAGTACTTC. As protein: CASSPIYEQYF.

This sequence joins TRBV28 and TRBJ2-1; 12 bases are shared with TRBD2. Per the germline V gene, CDR1 is MDHEN and CDR2 is SYDVKM. This CDR3 is 17 amino acids long. J was trimmed by 1 base and V by 5 bases; bases with no gene match: 6. For the CDR3, the DNA is TGTGCCAGCAGTACCGGACTAGCGGGATTTTCCTACAATGAGCAGTTCTTC. This codes for CASSTGLAGFSYNEQFF.

This sequence joins TRBV9 and TRBJ2-7; D might be TRBD1 (6 bases). Germline V lookup: CDR1 SGDLS, CDR2 YYNGEE. The CDR3 consists of 15 residues. V lost 3 bases to trimming and J lost 2 bases, with 15 bases between them. The CDR3 reads CASSASGTLPYEQYF. As DNA, the CDR3 is TGTGCCAGCAGCGCCTCCGGGACACTCCCCTACGAGCAGTACTTC.

The chain has TRBV19 and TRBJ1-6; D remains unclear. This CDR3 comprises 14 residues. Between the trimmed V and J ends, which lost 7 bases and 3 bases, there was a span of 10 bases. The germline V gene has CDR1 LNHDA and CDR2 SQIVND (reference sequence). CDR3 sequence reads: CASKHRDYNSPLHF. The CDR3 nucleotides read TGTGCCAGTAAACACAGAGACTATAATTCACCCCTCCACTTT.

The genes are TRBV13 and TRBJ2-5, with 8 bases matching TRBD2. The CDR3 totals 16 residues. V was pared by 2 bases and J by 2 bases, with 7 bases of the junction left unmatched. CDR1 and CDR2 from the germline V gene are PRHDT and FYEKMQ (reference sequence). CDR3 DNA: TGTGCCAGCAGCTTACGGAGCGGGGGAGCTCAAGAGACCCAGTACTTC. Protein product: CASSLRSGGAQETQYF.

This clone showed up just once. The chain recombines TRBV7-9 with TRBJ2-3; TRBD2 is a possible D gene (6 bases). CDR1 is SEHNR, CDR2 FQNEAQ, per germline (reference sequence). V shed 1 base and J shed 0 bases, with 11 bases lying between them. There are 16 residues in the CDR3. The CDR3 here is CASSLVPGGSTDTQYF. The CDR3 nucleotides are TGTGCCAGCAGCTTAGTTCCCGGGGGTAGCACAGATACGCAGTATTTT.

The CDR3 nucleotides read TGCGCCAGCAGCTTGAGGAGGGAGTCGTGGGGCTACACCTTC. Residues: CASSLRRESWGYTF. The chain carries TRBV5-1 and TRBJ1-2, with D unclear. CDR1 and CDR2 (germline): SGHRS, YFSETQ. CDR3 length: 14 amino acids. V was shortened by 1 base and J by 8 bases, with 15 bases between the two germline ends.

The gene calls are TRBV27 and TRBJ1-2; TRBD1 matches at 10 bases. The V gene end was trimmed by 6 bases and the J gene end by 7 bases; junction bases not matched to a gene: 8. The CDR3 consists of 14 residues. Per the germline V gene, CDR1 is MNHEY and CDR2 is SMNVEV (reference sequence). This CDR3 is CASRPGQGVLGYTF. CDR3 sequence (DNA): TGTGCCAGCAGGCCCGGACAGGGGGTTCTTGGCTACACCTTC.

This chain connects TRBV6-5 to TRBJ1-6; D is uncertain. The length of the CDR3 is 16 residues. The V end was cut by 2 bases, the J end by 0 bases, with 8 bases between. CDR1 MNHEY and CDR2 SVGAGI come from the germline V gene. CDR3: CASSYRPSSYNSPLHF. CDR3 sequence (DNA): TGTGCCAGCAGTTACCGCCCGAGCTCCTATAATTCACCCCTCCACTTT.

This chain connects TRBV5-1 to TRBJ1-2; 8 nucleotides agree with TRBD1. This CDR3 region has 14 residues. V shed 4 bases, J shed 3 bases, and the junction held 5 bases outside the gene matches. Per the germline V gene, CDR1 is SGHRS and CDR2 is YFSETQ. The CDR3 is CASSTQTGDYGYTF. In DNA form, the CDR3 reads TGCGCCAGCAGCACCCAGACAGGGGACTATGGCTACACCTTC.

The chain employs TRBV28 and TRBJ2-3, with 11 bases aligning to TRBD2. The CDR3 extends over 17 amino acids. The V gene's germline CDR1 is MDHEN and CDR2 SYDVKM. The V and J ends lost 3 bases and 2 bases, in that order; junction bases with no gene match: 7. The CDR3 region has the DNA TGTGCCAGCAGTTTGCTTCTAGCGGGAGGACTCACAGATACGCAGTATTTT. Translating it yields CASSLLLAGGLTDTQYF.

Comment on this clone: The sample carries other DNA sequences with the same CDR3. The J gene is TRBJ1-2, the V gene TRBV5-1, with D unresolved. Germline V gives CDR1 SGHRS, CDR2 YFSETQ. The CDR3 covers 12 residues. Deletions cut 2 bases from V and 2 bases from J, with 4 bases between. As DNA, the CDR3 is TGCGCCAGCAGCTTACAGAACTATGGCTACACCTTC. This gives the protein CASSLQNYGYTF.

The chain carries TRBV6-5 and TRBJ2-5; 7 positions agree with TRBD1. The CDR3 is made up of 15 amino acids. Per the germline V gene, CDR1 is MNHEY and CDR2 is SVGAGI. The J segment lost 1 base and the V segment lost 6 bases, leaving 8 bases of the junction unmatched. The chain's CDR3 is CASSARDSLQETQYF. CDR3 nucleotide sequence: TGTGCCAGCAGCGCTCGGGACAGTCTCCAAGAGACCCAGTACTTC.

The chain uses TRBV19 and TRBJ1-1; 7 bases map to TRBD1. The CDR3 contains 16 residues. With 6 bases clipped from V and 0 bases from J, the junction kept 10 bases outside the gene matches. CDR1 is LNHDA, CDR2 SQIVND, per germline (reference sequence). The CDR3 DNA is TGTGCCAGTAGCCCCATCACCGGGACAGTGAACACTGAAGCTTTCTTT. Translation: CASSPITGTVNTEAFF.

The rearrangement links TRBV15 to TRBJ2-7; TRBD2 aligns across 7 bases. The V and J ends lost 3 bases and 6 bases, in that order; junction bases with no gene match: 8. The germline V gene encodes CDR1 LNHNV and CDR2 YYDKDF (reference sequence). The CDR3 contains 14 residues. CDR3 sequence (DNA): TGTGCCACCAGCAGGTCCGGACTAGGAGCCGAGCAGTACTTC. This codes for CATSRSGLGAEQYF.

This sequence joins TRBV9 and TRBJ2-1; no definite D call. In germline, CDR1 is SGDLS, CDR2 YYNGEE. The CDR3 extends over 13 amino acids. V shed 8 bases and J shed 7 bases, with 16 bases lying between them. CDR3 residues: CARIIDFANEQFF. The CDR3 coding sequence is TGTGCCAGAATAATAGATTTCGCGAATGAGCAGTTCTTC.

The chain couples TRBV28 to TRBJ1-1; 7 bases are shared with TRBD1. The CDR3 has 14 residues. CDR1 is MDHEN, CDR2 SYDVKM, per germline. J lost 10 bases, V lost 2 bases, and 10 bases had no gene match. The chain's CDR3 is CASSLTGAKVRAFF. The CDR3 coding sequence is TGTGCCAGCAGTTTAACAGGGGCCAAGGTTCGAGCTTTCTTT.

The chain carries TRBV30 and TRBJ2-2; 12 nucleotides match TRBD2. Germline loops: CDR1 GTSNPN, CDR2 SVGIG (reference sequence). Germline trimming cut 3 bases from V and 4 bases from J; bases unmatched to any gene: 15. The length of the CDR3 is 19 residues. The CDR3 loop is CAWRDGWLAGGPGTGELFF. CDR3 DNA sequence: TGTGCCTGGAGGGACGGTTGGCTAGCGGGAGGGCCCGGCACCGGGGAGCTGTTTTTT. Full variable domain (remainder filled in from reference TRBV30 and TRBJ2-2): SQTIHQWPATLVQPVGSPLSLECTVEGTSNPNLYWYRQAAGRGLQLLFYSVGIGQISSEVPQNLSASRPQDRQFILSSKKLLLSDSGFYLCAWRDGWLAGGPGTGELFFGEGSRLTVL.

The chain carries TRBV25-1 and TRBJ1-2, with a weak D call TRBD1 (5 bases). CDR3 length: 14 amino acids. From germline, CDR1 is MGHDK and CDR2 SYGVNS. V gave up 2 bases and J gave up 7 bases, with 14 bases separating them. Written as DNA, the CDR3 is TGTGCCAGCAGTGAAGTGATGACCGGGGGTGGCTACACCTTC. Protein product: CASSEVMTGGGYTF.

The chain employs TRBV12-5 and TRBJ2-5; D may be TRBD2 (6 bases). The V and J ends lost 5 bases and 1 base respectively, with 14 bases between them. CDR1 and CDR2 (germline): LGHNT, FRNRAP. This CDR3 spans 15 amino acids. In nucleotides, the CDR3 is TGTGCTAGTGGTGCCACGGGAGCCTCCCAAGAGACCCAGTACTTC. Translated, it gives CASGATGASQETQYF.